Detailed here is one TCR beta chain. Profiling relied on immunoSEQ multiplex PCR, and the TCRdb table lists in-frame clones only, not all of them. The sample includes 70,000 to 95,000 clones, about 94% seen only once; the top ten take about 2%. The germline V gene has CDR1 LGHNA and CDR2 YNFKEQ. The CDR3 extends over 15 amino acids. These data belong to a study of T cell changes during pregnancy in multiple sclerosis. The starting material was peripheral blood, obtained in the third trimester of pregnancy. The TCR sequence derives from a female donor with multiple sclerosis, enrolled in a pregnancy study. V gene TRBV4-2 combines with J gene TRBJ2-5; possible D gene TRBD2, 6 bases. The DNA end is more similar to TRBJ2-7, so the J call may be wrong. CDR3 residues: CASSQVGGPTYEQYF. The DNA for the CDR3 is TGTGCCAGCAGCCAAGTAGGAGGGCCGACCTACGAGCAGTACTTC.